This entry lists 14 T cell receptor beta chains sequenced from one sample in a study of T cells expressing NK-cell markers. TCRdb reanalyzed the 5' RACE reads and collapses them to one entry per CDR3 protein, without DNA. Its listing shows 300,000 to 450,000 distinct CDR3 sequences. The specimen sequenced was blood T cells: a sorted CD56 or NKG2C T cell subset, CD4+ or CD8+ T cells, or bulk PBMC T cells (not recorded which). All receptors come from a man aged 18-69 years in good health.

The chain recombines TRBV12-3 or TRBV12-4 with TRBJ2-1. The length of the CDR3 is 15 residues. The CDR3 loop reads CASSRPAQAYNEQFF.

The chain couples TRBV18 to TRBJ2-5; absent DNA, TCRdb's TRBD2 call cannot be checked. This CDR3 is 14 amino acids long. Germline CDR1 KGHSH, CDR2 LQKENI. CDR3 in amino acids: CASSPSGGPKTQYF. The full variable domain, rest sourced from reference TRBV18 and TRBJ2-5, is NAGVMQNPRHLVRRRGQEARLRCSPMKGHSHVYWYRQLPEEGLKFMVYLQKENIIDESGMPKERFSAEFPKEGPSILRIQQVVRGDSAAYFCASSPSGGPKTQYFGPGTRLLVL.

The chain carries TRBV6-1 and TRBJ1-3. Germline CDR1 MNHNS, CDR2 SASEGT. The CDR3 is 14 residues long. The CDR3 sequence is CASSNLRYGNTIYF.

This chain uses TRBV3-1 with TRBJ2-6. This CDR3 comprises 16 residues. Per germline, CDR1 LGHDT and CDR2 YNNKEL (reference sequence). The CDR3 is CASSHETLSGANVLTF.

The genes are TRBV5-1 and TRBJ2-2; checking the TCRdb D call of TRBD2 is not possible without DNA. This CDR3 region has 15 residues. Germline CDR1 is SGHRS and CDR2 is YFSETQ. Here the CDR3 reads CASKLLTTDTGELFF.

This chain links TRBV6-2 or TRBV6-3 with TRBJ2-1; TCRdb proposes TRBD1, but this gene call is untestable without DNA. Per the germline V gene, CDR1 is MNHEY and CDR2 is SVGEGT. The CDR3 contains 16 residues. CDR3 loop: CASRGGGTGPYNEQFF.

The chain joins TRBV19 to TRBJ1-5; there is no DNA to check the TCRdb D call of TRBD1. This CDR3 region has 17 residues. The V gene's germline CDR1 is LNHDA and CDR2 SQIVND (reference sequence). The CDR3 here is CASSISGRWGPNQPQHF.

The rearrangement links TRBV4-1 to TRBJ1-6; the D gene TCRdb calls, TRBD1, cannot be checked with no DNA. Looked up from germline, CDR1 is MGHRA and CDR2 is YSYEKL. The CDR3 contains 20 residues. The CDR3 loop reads CASSQGLVGGRGGHQSPLHF.

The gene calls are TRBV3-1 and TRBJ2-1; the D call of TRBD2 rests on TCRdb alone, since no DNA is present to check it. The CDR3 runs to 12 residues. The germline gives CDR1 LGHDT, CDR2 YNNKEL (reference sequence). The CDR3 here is CASGALNNEQFF.

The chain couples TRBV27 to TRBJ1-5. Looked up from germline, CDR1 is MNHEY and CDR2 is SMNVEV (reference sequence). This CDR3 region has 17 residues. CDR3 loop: CASSPSLTRFSNQPQHF.

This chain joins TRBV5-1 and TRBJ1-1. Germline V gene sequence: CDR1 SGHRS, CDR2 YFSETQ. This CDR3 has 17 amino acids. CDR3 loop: CASSDRRLTVMNTEAFF.

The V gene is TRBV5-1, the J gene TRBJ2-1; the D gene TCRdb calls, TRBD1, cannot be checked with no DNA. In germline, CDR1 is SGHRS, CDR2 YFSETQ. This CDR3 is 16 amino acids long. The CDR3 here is CASSFIRSGPYNEQFF.

The CDR3 here is CASSLTGTANTGELFF. J is TRBJ2-2 and V is TRBV7-2; as DNA is missing, the TRBD1 call by TCRdb cannot be tested. Per germline, CDR1 SGHTA and CDR2 FQGNSA. The CDR3 loop spans 16 amino acids. Looking up the rest from reference TRBV7-2 and TRBJ2-2 gives the full variable domain: GAGVSQSPSNKVTEKGKDVELRCDPISGHTALYWYRQSLGQGLEFLIYFQGNSAPDKSGLPSDRFSAERTGGSVSTLTIQRTQQEDSAVYLCASSLTGTANTGELFFGEGSRLTVL.

The CDR3 spells CASSGGQSRNEQYF. The chain carries TRBV5-5 and TRBJ2-7; TCRdb outputs TRBD2, but without DNA this stays unchecked. There are 14 residues in the CDR3. The V gene's germline CDR1 is SGHKS and CDR2 YYEKEE (reference sequence).